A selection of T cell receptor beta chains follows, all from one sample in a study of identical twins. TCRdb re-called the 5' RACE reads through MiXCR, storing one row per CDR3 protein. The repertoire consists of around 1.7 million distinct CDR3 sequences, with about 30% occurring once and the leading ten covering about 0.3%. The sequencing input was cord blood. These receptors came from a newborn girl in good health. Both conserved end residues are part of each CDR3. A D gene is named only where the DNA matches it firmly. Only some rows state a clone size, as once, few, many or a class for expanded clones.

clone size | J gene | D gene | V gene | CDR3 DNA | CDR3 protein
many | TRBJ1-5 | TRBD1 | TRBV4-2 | TGTGCCAGCAGCCCCTGGACAGGAGATCAGCCCCAGCATTTT | CASSPWTGDQPQHF
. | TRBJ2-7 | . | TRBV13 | TGTGCCAGCAGCTTAATCCAGCGAGCCTACGAGCAGTACTTC | CASSLIQRAYEQYF
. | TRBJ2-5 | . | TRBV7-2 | TGTGCCAGCAGCAGGCTGGGCAACCAAGAGACCCAGTACTTC | CASSRLGNQETQYF
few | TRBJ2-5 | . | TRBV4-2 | TGTGCCAGCAGCCAAGCGGCCAGCACCGAGACCCAGTACTTC | CASSQAASTETQYF
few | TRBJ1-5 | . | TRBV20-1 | TGCAGTGCTAGACGGGGGGCAATGGGCAATCAGCCCCAGCATTTT | CSARRGAMGNQPQHF
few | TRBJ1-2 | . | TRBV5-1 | TGCGCCAGCAGCTTCACAGCGCCTAACTATGGCTACACCTTC | CASSFTAPNYGYTF
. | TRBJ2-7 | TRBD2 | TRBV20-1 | TGCAGTGCCCCCGGGACTAGCAATGAGCAGTACTTC | CSAPGTSNEQYF
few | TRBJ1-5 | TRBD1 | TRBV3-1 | TGTGCCAGCAGCAACAGGGGAAGCAATCAGCCCCAGCATTTT | CASSNRGSNQPQHF
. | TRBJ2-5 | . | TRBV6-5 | TGTGCCAGCAGTGCGACTCATGGAGAGACCCAGTACTTC | CASSATHGETQYF
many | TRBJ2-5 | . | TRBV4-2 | TGTGCCAGCAGCCAATTGAGTGGAGAGCAGTACTTC | CASSQLSGEQYF
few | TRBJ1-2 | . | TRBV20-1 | TGCAGTGCTAAGCACCTCTATGGCTACACCTTC | CSAKHLYGYTF
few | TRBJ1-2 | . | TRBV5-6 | TGTGCCAGCACCCCGGGGTTAAGAAAGGGCTACACCTTC | CASTPGLRKGYTF
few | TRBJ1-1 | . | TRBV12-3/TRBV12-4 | TGTGCCAGCAGTTCTCAGCTTCGACCCGAAGCTTTCTTT | CASSSQLRPEAFF
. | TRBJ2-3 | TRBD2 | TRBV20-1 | TGCAGTGCTCACGGGACTAGCGGGAACACAGATACGCAGTATTTT | CSAHGTSGNTDTQYF
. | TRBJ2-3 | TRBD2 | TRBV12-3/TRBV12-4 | TGTGCCGCTAGCGGGGGGAAGGGAGATACGCAGTATTTT | CAASGGKGDTQYF
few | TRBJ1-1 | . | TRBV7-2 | TGTGCCAGCAGCTTAGTTTGGGGAGAAACTGAAGCTTTCTTT | CASSLVWGETEAFF
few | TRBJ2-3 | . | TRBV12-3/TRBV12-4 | TGTGCCAGCAGTCCGTTAACTAAGGGGCCGGCAGATACGCAGTATTTT | CASSPLTKGPADTQYF
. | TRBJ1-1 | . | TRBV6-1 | TGTGCCAGCAGGAAAATTCGACAGAACACTGAAGCTTTCTTT | CASRKIRQNTEAFF
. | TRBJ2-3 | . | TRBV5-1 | TGCGCCAGCATGCGGGGGCACACAGATACGCAGTATTTT | CASMRGHTDTQYF
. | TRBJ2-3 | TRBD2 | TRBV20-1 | TGCAGTGCTAGAGTAGCGGGCCCCACAGATACGCAGTATTTT | CSARVAGPTDTQYF
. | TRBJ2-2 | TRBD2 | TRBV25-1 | TGTGCCAGCAGTGAATATAATGGGGGGGACACCGGGGAGCTGTTTTTT | CASSEYNGGDTGELFF
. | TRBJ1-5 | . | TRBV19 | TGTGCCAGTAGCATGGAGCTCTTTAGCAATCGGCCCCAGCATTTT | CASSMELFSNRPQHF
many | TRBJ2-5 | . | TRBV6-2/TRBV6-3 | TGTGCCAGCCGGGAGACAGAGACCCAGTACTTC | CASRETETQYF
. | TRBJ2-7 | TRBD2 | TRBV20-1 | TGCAGTGCTAGACTAGCGGGACAAGAGCCCCAGTACTTC | CSARLAGQEPQYF
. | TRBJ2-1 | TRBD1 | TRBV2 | TGTGCCAGCAGCGGGGACAGGGGCGCTAGCAATGAGCAGTTCTTC | CASSGDRGASNEQFF
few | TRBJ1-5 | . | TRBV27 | TGTGCCAGCAGTTTCGGCGGGGGCTCTCAGCCCCAGCATTTT | CASSFGGGSQPQHF
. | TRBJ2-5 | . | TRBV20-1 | TGCAGTGCTGATCGTCGACTCAACAATGAGCAGTACTTC | CSADRRLNNEQYF
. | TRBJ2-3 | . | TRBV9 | TGTGCCAGCAGCGTAGTAAGCGGCAGCACAGATACGCAGTATTTT | CASSVVSGSTDTQYF
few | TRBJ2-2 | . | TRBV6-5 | TGTGCCAGCAGTTTACAGGGTGGCGGGGAGCTGTTTTTT | CASSLQGGGELFF
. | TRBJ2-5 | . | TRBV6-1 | TGTGCCAGCAGTGAACTGAGGAATGAGCAGTACTTC | CASSELRNEQYF
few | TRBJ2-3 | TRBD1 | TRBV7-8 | TGTGCCAGCAGTGAAGCGTCAGGGGGAAGCACAGATACGCAGTATTTT | CASSEASGGSTDTQYF
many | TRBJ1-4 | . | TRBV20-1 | TGCAGTGCTAGAGATCCGGGCACAACTAATGAAAAACTGTTTTTT | CSARDPGTTNEKLFF
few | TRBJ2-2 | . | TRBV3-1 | TGTGCCAGCAGTCCAGCTGGAATCACCGGGGAGCTGTTTTTT | CASSPAGITGELFF
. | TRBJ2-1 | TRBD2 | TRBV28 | TGTGCCAGCAGTCCCCCTAACCGCGGGAGAGGCAATGAGCAGTTCTTC | CASSPPNRGRGNEQFF
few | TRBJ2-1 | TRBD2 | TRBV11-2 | TGTGCCAGCAGCATGCCGGGACTAGCGTACAATGAGCAGTTCTTC | CASSMPGLAYNEQFF
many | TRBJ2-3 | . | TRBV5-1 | TGCGCCAGCAGCTTGCTGCGGGACTTCGGCGATACGCAGTATTTT | CASSLLRDFGDTQYF
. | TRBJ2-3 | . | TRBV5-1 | TGCGCCAGCAGCGTGGCTGAAGGAGCAGATACGCAGTATTTT | CASSVAEGADTQYF
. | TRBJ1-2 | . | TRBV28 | TGTGCCAGCAGCCCCTCGGGCCTCTATGGCTACACCTTC | CASSPSGLYGYTF
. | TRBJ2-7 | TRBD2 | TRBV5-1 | TGCGCCAGCAGCTTGGAGGTCGGTAGCGGGGGCTGGTACGAGCAGTACTTC | CASSLEVGSGGWYEQYF
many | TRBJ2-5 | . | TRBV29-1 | TGCAGCGTTGCTGTATGGAGCGGGACCCAGTACTTC | CSVAVWSGTQYF